This TCR beta chain was sequenced in a study of blood T cell repertoires in COVID-19 (dated by TCRdb to the early 2020s). About the full investigation: The collaborator samples originated in the United States, Italy and Spain and spanned the acute and convalescent phases of COVID-19. The material from the prospective study consisted of cDNA or gDNA derived from T cells, B-cell-depleted T cells, or PBMCs. The dataset comprised deeply sampled blood TCRbeta repertoires from subjects exposed to, actively infected with, or recovered from COVID-19. The repertoires were released in a freely available public database intended as a resource for research on the immune response to SARS-CoV-2. Samples came from the ongoing ImmuneRACE study (first 160 participants) plus 1,254 subjects from 6 global collaborators. Nearly every sample came with metadata listing a de-identified subject ID, COVID-19 status, age in years and sex. Where HLA class I and class II types were available, the types were taken from metadata supplied by the sample provider, not from assay-based typing.

Notes on this clone: Its binding antigen is unknown. One base away there is no much larger clone; base qualities are not given.

Points the paper makes about the study in general: How much clinical and demographic metadata was included differed by source and by participant, and the metadata was provided uncurated.

Collaborating institutions collected whole blood in K2EDTA tubes following their own protocols. For TCRbeta analysis, collaborators shipped samples as frozen whole blood, isolated PBMCs, or DNA extracted from either of those sample types. The CDR3 covers 15 residues, taking in both the cysteine and the phenylalanine. The only DNA kept is the CDR3, 45 bases in frame from the first base. V is clipped by 7 bases and J by 3 bases, and the sequence between their germline boundaries is 13 bases long. Looking up the germline V gene (reference sequence) yields CDR1 MNHNY and CDR2 SVGAGI. The immunoSEQ Assay, a bias-controlled multiplex PCR, was used to amplify TCRbeta CDR3 regions from genomic DNA. The study's processing was this. Nucleated cell counts per sample were estimated from amplification of reference gene primers within the assay. To quantify the absolute abundance of each unique TCRbeta CDR3 rearrangement, sequence reads were collapsed and filtered. For each sample, productive Simpson clonality was calculated by taking the square root of Simpson's diversity index across productive rearrangements. Drawn from immuneACCESS, this table holds only the in-frame rearrangements with V and J called that TCRdb kept. Clones are partly lost; checked studies trace under half to an unresolved V gene and leave the rest unexplained. V, J and clone size were drawn from that table, and D and trimming were deduced from the DNA. The sample records some 100,000 clones, roughly 85% of which are singletons. Jointly, the top ten make up 1.5% to 2% of the sample.

The sequence is built from TRBV6-6 and TRBJ1-6; the D region possibly corresponds to TRBD1 (6 bases align). Sequencing was performed on peripheral blood. The sequence came from a woman in her seventies with active or convalescent COVID-19. The DNA sequence is TGTGCCAGCACACAGGGTCAACTCTATAATTCACCCCTCCACTTT. This translates into CASTQGQLYNSPLHF.